A selection of T cell receptor beta chains follows, all from one sample in a study of cytomegalovirus exposure and HLA in healthy donors. The table came from immunoSEQ multiplex PCR; TCRdb's copy has only in-frame clones and leaves some out. The sample has 60,000 to 75,000 clones; over 60% are singletons. Material for sequencing was PBMCs. These receptors all come from a woman aged 50 to 60 in good health and CMV-seronegative. Each CDR3 is given with its conserved first and last residue. The order of the fields is V gene, D gene, clone size, J gene, CDR3 DNA, CDR3 protein. A D gene is named only where the DNA matches it firmly. Clone size appears in some rows only: once, few, many, or a class for an expanded clone.

TRBV30,-,-,TRBJ2-7,TGTGCCTGGAGTGTACAGCCTCCAAGCGAGCAGTACTTC,CAWSVQPPSEQYF
TRBV4-3,TRBD1,-,TRBJ1-2,TGCGCCAGCAGCCAAGAAATTGGAGGACAGGCGCTCCTCTATGGCTACACCTTC,CASSQEIGGQALLYGYTF
TRBV4-1,TRBD2,few,TRBJ2-7,TGCGCCAGCAGCCAAGTGGGGATAGCGGGAGACGAGCAGTACTTC,CASSQVGIAGDEQYF
TRBV9,TRBD1,-,TRBJ1-2,TGTGCCAGCAGCCATGGACAGGCGAATTATGGCTACACCTTC,CASSHGQANYGYTF
TRBV7-3,TRBD1,few,TRBJ2-7,TGTGCCAGCAGCTTAATGGGACAGGGGGCCAGTTACGAGCAGTACTTC,CASSLMGQGASYEQYF
TRBV29-1,-,few,TRBJ2-2,TGCAGCGTTGAAATCCGTGCTCGGGGCGGGGAGCTGTTTTTT,CSVEIRARGGELFF
TRBV28,-,few,TRBJ1-1,TGTGCCAGCAGTTTAGGAGGACCCAACACTGAAGCTTTCTTT,CASSLGGPNTEAFF
TRBV5-1,TRBD1,few,TRBJ2-2,TGCGCCAGCAGCTCAGGACAGGGGGCGAGCACCGGGGAGCTGTTTTTT,CASSSGQGASTGELFF
TRBV7-2,TRBD2,-,TRBJ2-7,TGTGCCAGCAGCCCTCTAGCGGTCCCCCTCGAGCAGTACTTC,CASSPLAVPLEQYF
TRBV4-3,-,-,TRBJ2-7,TGCGCCAGCAGCCAAGAACTTGCGTCCTACGAGCAGTACTTC,CASSQELASYEQYF
TRBV27,-,-,TRBJ1-2,TGTGCCAGCAGCCAAAACGCGTATTCTAACTATGGCTACACCTTC,CASSQNAYSNYGYTF
TRBV9,-,-,TRBJ2-6,TGTGCCAGCAGCAGAGGGAATGGGGCCAACGTCCTGACTTTC,CASSRGNGANVLTF
TRBV5-4,TRBD2,few,TRBJ2-1,TGTGCCAGCAGCTTGGTTAGCGGGAGTTCCTACAATGAGCAGTTCTTC,CASSLVSGSSYNEQFF
TRBV19,TRBD1,-,TRBJ1-1,TGTGCCACCTCACGTCCGGGACAGGTTTACACTGAAGCTTTCTTT,CATSRPGQVYTEAFF
TRBV30,-,-,TRBJ1-1,TGTGCCTGGAGTGTACGGGGCACTGAAGCTTTCTTT,CAWSVRGTEAFF
TRBV5-1,-,many,TRBJ2-3,TGCGCCAGCAGTCTGGAAGGGGTGGATACGCAGTATTTT,CASSLEGVDTQYF
TRBV4-2,-,-,TRBJ1-3,TGTGCCAGCAGCCCCTACCGGGGGGGAAACACCATATATTTT,CASSPYRGGNTIYF
TRBV28,TRBD2,once,TRBJ2-1,TGTGCCAGCAGTGCCCGGATAGCGGGGGCCTACAATGAGCAGTTCTTC,CASSARIAGAYNEQFF
TRBV7-9,-,-,TRBJ1-4,TGTGCCAGCAGCACCGTAGGGGGTGGGGAAAAACTGTTTTTT,CASSTVGGGEKLFF
TRBV6-1,-,-,TRBJ1-3,TGTGCCAGCAGACTGCAGGGTTCTGGAAACACCATATATTTT,CASRLQGSGNTIYF
TRBV5-1,TRBD1,-,TRBJ2-3,TGCGCCAGCAGCTTGTACAGACAGGGAGAGAATACGCAGTATTTT,CASSLYRQGENTQYF
TRBV6-5,-,once,TRBJ1-2,TGTGCCGCCAGGGGAAGGGGCCTTGGTTATGGCTACACCTTC,CAARGRGLGYGYTF
TRBV5-1,TRBD2,-,TRBJ2-3,TGCGCCAGCAGCTTGGAGGTAGCGGGAACAGATACGCAGTATTTT,CASSLEVAGTDTQYF
TRBV23-1,TRBD1,-,TRBJ2-7,TGCGCCACCCCCTTCAGATGCCCCGGGACAGCCTACGAGCAGTACTTC,CATPFRCPGTAYEQYF
TRBV4-1,TRBD2,-,TRBJ2-1,TGCGCCAGCAGCCAAGATTGGGCTAGCGGGAGGACCAGCTCCTACAATGAGCAGTTCTTC,CASSQDWASGRTSSYNEQFF
TRBV18,TRBD1,-,TRBJ1-1,TGTGCCAGCTCGCAAGGACAGGGGAACACTGAAGCTTTCTTT,CASSQGQGNTEAFF
TRBV30,-,-,TRBJ1-5,TGTGCCTGTGGCTCTGGCTTTGATCAGCCCCAGCATTTT,CACGSGFDQPQHF
TRBV5-1,TRBD1,-,TRBJ2-5,TGCGCCAGCAGCTTGGGGACAGGGGGCGAAAGGCAAGAGACCCAGTACTTC,CASSLGTGGERQETQYF
TRBV7-9,-,-,TRBJ2-4,TGTGCCAGCAGCCAGGGTGGAGTGAACATTCAGTACTTC,CASSQGGVNIQYF
TRBV6-5,-,-,TRBJ2-3,TGTGCCAGCAGTTACAGTATCACTAGCAGGGATACGCAGTATTTT,CASSYSITSRDTQYF
TRBV7-9,-,-,TRBJ1-3,TGTGCCAGCAGCTTAGCGACGGAGGCGGCCGGAAACACCATATATTTT,CASSLATEAAGNTIYF
TRBV5-8,TRBD1,-,TRBJ1-1,TGTGCCAGCAGCTTTCGGGGACAGGGCGACACTGAAGCTTTCTTT,CASSFRGQGDTEAFF
TRBV29-1,-,-,TRBJ1-2,TGCAGCGGATCCGAGGGAGTCTATGGCTACACCTTC,CSGSEGVYGYTF
TRBV19,-,once,TRBJ1-1,TGTGCCAGTAGTCGTGACCGTCCCGGGACTGAAGCTTTCTTT,CASSRDRPGTEAFF
TRBV19,-,-,TRBJ2-5,TGTGCCAGTAGTATATGGACATCGTACCAAGAGACCCAGTACTTC,CASSIWTSYQETQYF
TRBV7-6,TRBD2,-,TRBJ2-1,TGTGCCAGCAGCTTAGCGCCCCGGACTAGCGGGAAGGAACCTGAGCAGTTCTTC,CASSLAPRTSGKEPEQFF
TRBV5-1,TRBD1,-,TRBJ2-7,TGCGCCAGCAGACCCCCGGGACAGAACTACGAGCAGTACTTC,CASRPPGQNYEQYF
TRBV5-1,TRBD1,many,TRBJ2-2,TGCGCCAGCAGCATAGCCCCACAGGGGGCAGGGGAGCTGTTTTTT,CASSIAPQGAGELFF
TRBV6-1,-,-,TRBJ2-3,TGTGCCAGCAGTGAAGGAGAAGATACGCAGTATTTT,CASSEGEDTQYF